The 9 T cell receptor beta chains reported below all come from one sample, sequenced in a study of T cells in localized non-small cell lung cancer. Sequenced by immunoSEQ multiplex PCR; TCRdb stores in-frame clones only, minus some. The table includes some 14,000 clones, roughly 27% detected once. Sequencing used lung tumor tissue, obtained before any cancer treatment. These TCRs come from a female donor over 55 with stage I lung adenocarcinoma.

Within the sample, this clone is medium-sized. The CDR3 nucleotides are TGTGCCAGCAGTGCTGGGACAGGGCTCTCCTACGAGCAGTACTTC. Translating gives CASSAGTGLSYEQYF. This chain links TRBV6-8 with TRBJ2-7, with TRBD1 identical over 9 bases. The CDR3 sequence is 15 residues long. V was pared by 5 bases and J by 0 bases, with 5 bases of the junction left unmatched. CDR1 MNHGY and CDR2 SAAAGT come from the germline V gene.

This clone was recorded at least ten times. The chain recombines TRBV11-3 with TRBJ1-2; 11 nucleotides line up with TRBD1. CDR3 length: 14 amino acids. Germline CDR1 and CDR2: SGHNT and YENEEA. Trimming removed 4 bases from V and 7 bases from J; junction bases left unmatched: 5. In DNA form, the CDR3 reads TGTGCCAGCAGCTCGGACAGGGGGCTGGGTGGCTACACCTTC. This encodes CASSSDRGLGGYTF. Full variable domain (outside the CDR3, taken from reference TRBV11-3 and TRBJ1-2): EAGVVQSPRYKIIEKKQPVAFWCNPISGHNTLYWYLQNLGQGPELLIRYENEEAVDDSQLPKDRFSAERLKGVDSTLKIQPAELGDSAVYLCASSSDRGLGGYTFGSGTRLTVV.

This clone occurred a few times. The chain recombines TRBV6-8 with TRBJ2-7; 7 nucleotides match TRBD2. Trimming removed 10 bases from V and 2 bases from J; junction bases left unmatched: 11. The CDR3 is made up of 14 amino acids. From germline, CDR1 is MNHGY and CDR2 SAAAGT. The CDR3 spells CAIWGGDGAYEQYF. Here the CDR3 DNA reads TGTGCCATCTGGGGAGGGGACGGGGCCTACGAGCAGTACTTC.

In its sample, this clone was seen a few times. The chain combines TRBV6-8 with TRBJ2-3; the D gene could be TRBD1 or TRBD2 (5 bases each). CDR1 and CDR2 from the germline V gene are MNHGY and SAAAGT. The CDR3 sequence is 16 residues long. Between the trimmed V and J ends, which lost 0 bases and 0 bases, there was a span of 10 bases. The CDR3 here is CASSYSRGPSTDTQYF. The CDR3 DNA sequence: TGTGCCAGCAGTTACTCGAGGGGTCCCAGCACAGATACGCAGTATTTT.

CDR3 nucleotides: TGTGCCAGCAGCCTGGAGGTTCGGGGGCAGCCCCAGCATTTT. This gives the protein CASSLEVRGQPQHF. The gene calls are TRBV11-3 and TRBJ1-5; D is perhaps TRBD1 (5 bases). Germline values: CDR1 SGHNT, CDR2 YENEEA. This CDR3 is 14 amino acids long. The germline V and J ends were trimmed by 5 bases and 7 bases, with 15 bases remaining between them.

The chain couples TRBV10-2 to TRBJ2-2; possibly TRBD1 or TRBD2 for D (6 bases each). The germline V gene encodes CDR1 WSHSY and CDR2 SAAADI. Trimming shortened V by 8 bases and J by 0 bases, and 16 bases separated the two germline ends. CDR3 length: 16 residues. CDR3 protein: CASGGLGSPNTGELFF. The CDR3 region has the DNA TGCGCCAGCGGGGGGCTGGGCAGTCCGAACACCGGGGAGCTGTTTTTT.

The chain couples TRBV19 to TRBJ2-1, with D perhaps matching TRBD2 (5 bases). Germline V lookup: CDR1 LNHDA, CDR2 SQIVND (reference sequence). The CDR3 has 15 residues. Trimming removed 6 bases from V and 0 bases from J, with 12 bases in between. This CDR3 reads CASSLGVPSYNEQFF. The CDR3 bases are TGTGCCAGTAGCTTGGGAGTACCCTCCTACAATGAGCAGTTCTTC.

As DNA, the CDR3 is TGTGCCACCAGCAGAGATTTTGGCAGGAACACTGAAGCTTTCTTT. It yields the protein CATSRDFGRNTEAFF. The J gene is TRBJ1-1, the V gene TRBV15; D is ambiguous. Germline CDR1 and CDR2: LNHNV and YYDKDF (reference sequence). Trimming left V 0 bases short and J 1 base short, with 9 bases between. The CDR3 is 15 amino acids.

This clone has ten or more counts. This chain connects TRBV11-3 to TRBJ1-2, with D perhaps TRBD1 (5 bases). Germline V gene lookup returns CDR1 SGHNT and CDR2 YENEEA. Trimming pared 3 bases from V and 7 bases from J, leaving 18 bases between. This CDR3 has 15 amino acids. CDR3 in DNA: TGTGCCAGCAGCTTGGACGGGGCAGGGTTGGGTGGCTACACCTTC. It yields the protein CASSLDGAGLGGYTF.